This is a list of T cell receptor beta chains from one sample in a study of blood T cell repertoires in COVID-19. Measured with immunoSEQ multiplex PCR; TCRdb has only the in-frame clones, and not every one. The top ten hold 2.6% of the sample, which has 50,000 or so clones, roughly 80% seen once. The specimen was peripheral blood. The receptors here all came from a man aged 45-65 years with acute or convalescent COVID-19. CDR3s include the opening cysteine and the closing phenylalanine or tryptophan. The D gene is left open where the match is weak. Clone size, where shown, is once, few, many, or a class for clones that have expanded.

clone_size: NA
j_call: TRBJ2-1
d_call: TRBD2
v_call: TRBV28
cdr3_nt: TGTGCCAGCAGTCGACCGCGGGGGAGTGGGTACAATGAGCAGTTCTTC
cdr3_aa: CASSRPRGSGYNEQFF

clone_size: NA
j_call: TRBJ2-5
d_call: TRBD2
v_call: TRBV19
cdr3_nt: TGTGCCAGTCGCAGACTAGCGGGAGAGGGGGAGACCCAGTACTTC
cdr3_aa: CASRRLAGEGETQYF

clone_size: NA
j_call: TRBJ1-1
d_call: NA
v_call: TRBV15
cdr3_nt: TGTGCCACCAGCAGAGATTTACAGGCTGAAGCTTTCTTT
cdr3_aa: CATSRDLQAEAFF

clone_size: NA
j_call: TRBJ1-1
d_call: NA
v_call: TRBV21-1
cdr3_nt: TGTGCCACATCGCTTGTTTTTAGCACTCGGAACACTGAAGCTTTCTTT
cdr3_aa: CATSLVFSTRNTEAFF

clone_size: NA
j_call: TRBJ1-1
d_call: NA
v_call: TRBV18
cdr3_nt: TGTGCCAGCTCATCGTCAGGGGTGGCCACTGAAGCTTTCTTT
cdr3_aa: CASSSSGVATEAFF

clone_size: NA
j_call: TRBJ1-4
d_call: TRBD1
v_call: TRBV7-9
cdr3_nt: TGTGCCAGCATCCAAGACAGGGCCGCTGAAAAACTGTTTTTT
cdr3_aa: CASIQDRAAEKLFF

clone_size: NA
j_call: TRBJ1-6
d_call: TRBD1
v_call: TRBV5-4
cdr3_nt: TGTGCCAGCAGCGCTCCGGGACAGGGGAAAAATTCACCCCTCCACTTT
cdr3_aa: CASSAPGQGKNSPLHF

clone_size: NA
j_call: TRBJ2-1
d_call: TRBD1
v_call: TRBV9
cdr3_nt: TGTGCCAGCAGCTTCCGGGACAGACAATTAGATGAGCAGTTCTTC
cdr3_aa: CASSFRDRQLDEQFF

clone_size: NA
j_call: TRBJ2-3
d_call: NA
v_call: TRBV4-2
cdr3_nt: TGTGCCAGCAGCCAAGATGGGGCTAACACAGATACGCAGTATTTT
cdr3_aa: CASSQDGANTDTQYF

clone_size: NA
j_call: TRBJ1-4
d_call: NA
v_call: TRBV7-9
cdr3_nt: TGTGCCAGCAGCAGTGGCCGTCGAACTAATGAAAAACTGTTTTTT
cdr3_aa: CASSSGRRTNEKLFF

clone_size: NA
j_call: TRBJ1-4
d_call: TRBD1
v_call: TRBV5-6
cdr3_nt: TGTGCCAGCAGCTTCGACAGGGATACTGAAAAACTGTTTTTT
cdr3_aa: CASSFDRDTEKLFF

clone_size: NA
j_call: TRBJ1-2
d_call: TRBD1
v_call: TRBV20-1
cdr3_nt: TGCAGTGCTAGTCCTATCGGCGACAGGGCTAACTATGGCTACACCTTC
cdr3_aa: CSASPIGDRANYGYTF

clone_size: once
j_call: TRBJ1-2
d_call: TRBD1
v_call: TRBV14
cdr3_nt: TGTGCCAGCAGCCAGGGACAGAACTATGGCTACACCTTC
cdr3_aa: CASSQGQNYGYTF

clone_size: NA
j_call: TRBJ2-2
d_call: NA
v_call: TRBV5-1
cdr3_nt: TGCGCCAGCAGCCCGGGGGATATAACCGGGGAGCTGTTTTTT
cdr3_aa: CASSPGDITGELFF

clone_size: NA
j_call: TRBJ2-2
d_call: NA
v_call: TRBV2
cdr3_nt: TGTGCCAGCAGTGAAAGGCAGGTCAACACCGGGGAGCTGTTTTTT
cdr3_aa: CASSERQVNTGELFF

clone_size: NA
j_call: TRBJ2-1
d_call: NA
v_call: TRBV27
cdr3_nt: TGTGCCAGCAGTTTAAACGGGGCCTACAATGAGCAGTTCTTC
cdr3_aa: CASSLNGAYNEQFF

clone_size: NA
j_call: TRBJ1-2
d_call: TRBD1
v_call: TRBV7-3
cdr3_nt: TGTGCCAGCAGCGACGGACAGGGGGCGGACTATGGCTACACCTTC
cdr3_aa: CASSDGQGADYGYTF

clone_size: NA
j_call: TRBJ2-1
d_call: TRBD2
v_call: TRBV4-1
cdr3_nt: TGCGCCAGCAGCCACCCGGGACTAGCGGGGGGAGCCTCCTACAATGAGCAGTTCTTC
cdr3_aa: CASSHPGLAGGASYNEQFF

clone_size: NA
j_call: TRBJ2-3
d_call: TRBD2
v_call: TRBV2
cdr3_nt: TGTGCCAGCAGTGACGGAGCGGGGGCCCTCACAGATACGCAGTATTTT
cdr3_aa: CASSDGAGALTDTQYF

clone_size: NA
j_call: TRBJ2-5
d_call: NA
v_call: TRBV7-7
cdr3_nt: TGTGCTAGCAGCTTAGGGGCCACTCGGAGGGAGACCCAGTACTTC
cdr3_aa: CASSLGATRRETQYF

clone_size: once
j_call: TRBJ2-2
d_call: NA
v_call: TRBV11-3
cdr3_nt: TGTGCCAGCAGCTTAGAGGGTTGGAGGAACACCGGGGAGCTGTTTTTT
cdr3_aa: CASSLEGWRNTGELFF

clone_size: NA
j_call: TRBJ2-7
d_call: TRBD1
v_call: TRBV11-2
cdr3_nt: TGTGCCAGCAGCGCTACAGGGGCCGAGCAGTACTTC
cdr3_aa: CASSATGAEQYF

clone_size: NA
j_call: TRBJ2-5
d_call: NA
v_call: TRBV4-1
cdr3_nt: TGCGCCAGCAGCCAGACCCGAGGGGGGGGAGGTGAGACCCAGTACTTC
cdr3_aa: CASSQTRGGGGETQYF